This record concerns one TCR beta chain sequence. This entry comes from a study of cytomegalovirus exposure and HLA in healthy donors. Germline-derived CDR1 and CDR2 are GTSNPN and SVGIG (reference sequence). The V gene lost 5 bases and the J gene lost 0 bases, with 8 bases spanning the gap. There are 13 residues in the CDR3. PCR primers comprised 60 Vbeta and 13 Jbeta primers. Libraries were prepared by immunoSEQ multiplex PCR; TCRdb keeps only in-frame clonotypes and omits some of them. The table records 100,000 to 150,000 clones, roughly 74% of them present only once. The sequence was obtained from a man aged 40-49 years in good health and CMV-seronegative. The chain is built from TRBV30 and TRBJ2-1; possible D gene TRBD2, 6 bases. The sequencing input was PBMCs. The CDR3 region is CAWGGSSYNEQFF. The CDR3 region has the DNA TGTGCCTGGGGGGGGAGCTCCTACAATGAGCAGTTCTTC.